The 14 T cell receptor beta chains below come from one sample, sequenced in a study of T cell responses to AZD1222 COVID-19 vaccine. The repertoire was sequenced with immunoSEQ multiplex PCR; TCRdb's copy has only in-frame clones and lacks some. Of tens of thousands of clones in the sample, around 91% are singletons; the top ten hold around 5%. Source: peripheral blood, taken on day 0 of MenACWY control vaccination. The receptors stem from an adult in good health.

This rearrangement joins TRBV6-1 to TRBJ2-3; D call uncertain. Per the germline V gene, CDR1 is MNHNS and CDR2 is SASEGT. V lost 2 bases to trimming and J lost 4 bases, with 13 bases between them. This CDR3 is 15 amino acids long. The CDR3 DNA sequence: TGTGCCAGCAGTGAACTGGGGTCGCTAGCAGATACGCAGTATTTT. Amino acid sequence: CASSELGSLADTQYF.

V gene TRBV18 combines with J gene TRBJ2-2, with D uncertain. Trimming removed 0 bases from V and 2 bases from J, with 16 bases in between. The CDR3 consists of 18 residues. Germline V gene lookup returns CDR1 KGHSH and CDR2 LQKENI. CDR3 protein: CASSPPFRPAGNTGELFF. The CDR3 DNA reads TGTGCCAGCTCACCACCGTTCAGACCGGCCGGAAACACCGGGGAGCTGTTTTTT.

V and J are TRBV5-1 and TRBJ2-3; 12 bases are a match to TRBD2. Germline V gene lookup returns CDR1 SGHRS and CDR2 YFSETQ. This CDR3 spans 16 amino acids. Trimming removed 0 bases from V and 4 bases from J; junction bases left unmatched: 3. The CDR3 protein is CASSLEASGGADTQYF. The CDR3 coding sequence is TGCGCCAGCAGCTTGGAGGCTAGCGGGGGGGCAGATACGCAGTATTTT.

This sequence joins TRBV27 and TRBJ2-3, with 8 bases lining up with TRBD1. Looked up from germline, CDR1 is MNHEY and CDR2 is SMNVEV (reference sequence). V was pared by 6 bases and J by 3 bases, with 23 bases of the junction left unmatched. CDR3 length equals 20 residues. CDR3 protein: CASSLTPSLGQGRRTDTQYF. CDR3 bases: TGTGCCAGCAGCCTTACTCCCTCCCTTGGACAGGGCCGGAGGACAGATACGCAGTATTTT.

V gene TRBV9 combines with J gene TRBJ2-7, with TRBD2 as a possible D gene (5 bases). V was clipped by 0 bases and J by 5 bases, with 12 bases between them. Germline V CDR1 and CDR2: SGDLS, YYNGEE. The CDR3 sequence is 14 residues long. The CDR3 is CASSVGPSFHEQYF. CDR3 nucleotides: TGTGCCAGCAGCGTAGGTCCTAGCTTCCACGAGCAGTACTTC. Combining the CDR3 with reference TRBV9 and TRBJ2-7 gives the whole variable domain DSGVTQTPKHLITATGQRVTLRCSPRSGDLSVYWYQQSLDQGLQFLIQYYNGEERAKGNILERFSAQQFPDLHSELNLSSLELGDSALYFCASSVGPSFHEQYFGPGTRLTVT.

The gene calls are TRBV7-2 and TRBJ2-2, with TRBD1 as a possible D gene (7 bases). The germline gives CDR1 SGHTA, CDR2 FQGNSA. The CDR3 extends over 15 amino acids. V dropped 5 bases and J dropped 3 bases, with 13 bases sitting between them. The CDR3 region has the DNA TGTGCCAGCAGCCCCAGGGGGGCCCACACCGGGGAGCTGTTTTTT. Translation gives CASSPRGAHTGELFF.

The chain joins TRBV3-1 (or the pseudogene TRBV3-2) to TRBJ1-2, with a weak D call TRBD1 (5 bases). Germline values: CDR1 LGHDT, CDR2 YNNKEL (reference sequence). This CDR3 is built from 14 residues. Trimming took off 0 bases at V and 8 bases at J, with 13 bases between the two ends. The CDR3 loop is CASSQDTRGDGYTF. CDR3 nucleotides: TGTGCCAGCAGCCAAGATACTCGGGGGGACGGCTACACCTTC.

The CDR3 region is CASSQALAGGIYNEQFF. The CDR3 DNA follows: TGTGCCAGCAGCCAGGCCCTAGCGGGGGGGATTTACAATGAGCAGTTCTTC. This chain links TRBV7-8 with TRBJ2-1; 12 bases align to TRBD2. CDR3 length equals 17 residues. Germline V gives CDR1 SGHVS, CDR2 FQNEAQ. J lost 4 bases, V lost 5 bases, and 9 bases had no gene match. Filled out from reference TRBV7-8 and TRBJ2-1, the complete variable domain reads GAGVSQSPRYKVAKRGQDVALRCDPISGHVSLFWYQQALGQGPEFLTYFQNEAQLDKSGLPSDRFFAERPEGSVSTLKIQRTQQEDSAVYLCASSQALAGGIYNEQFFGPGTRLTVL.

The rearrangement uses TRBV7-2 and TRBJ1-5; TRBD1 is a possible D gene (5 bases). The germline V gene has CDR1 SGHTA and CDR2 FQGNSA. This CDR3 spans 14 amino acids. V was pared by 7 bases and J by 7 bases, with 17 bases between. The CDR3 DNA is TGTGCCAGCACCCTGGTGGGGGGGAAACAGCCCCAGCATTTT. Amino acid sequence: CASTLVGGKQPQHF.

The rearrangement links TRBV5-6 to TRBJ2-7, with 12 bases identical to TRBD2. The CDR3 extends over 15 amino acids. The V gene's germline CDR1 is SGHDT and CDR2 YYEEEE. V lost 4 bases to trimming and J lost 5 bases; unmatched junction nucleotides: 7. The CDR3 reads CASSPLAGGWDEQYF. The CDR3, as DNA: TGTGCCAGCAGCCCCCTAGCGGGGGGGTGGGACGAGCAGTACTTC.

This sequence joins TRBV28 and TRBJ1-5; D gene unclear. Germline V CDR1 and CDR2: MDHEN, SYDVKM. The CDR3 is 18 residues long. V lost 5 bases to trimming and J lost 1 base, with 21 bases between them. This CDR3 reads CASSPHGRGEISNQPQHF. The CDR3 DNA follows: TGTGCCAGCAGTCCCCACGGGCGGGGTGAAATCAGCAATCAGCCCCAGCATTTT.

This rearrangement joins TRBV5-1 to TRBJ2-2, with 8 bases fitting TRBD1. V shed 4 bases and J 1 base; nucleotides not matched to a gene: 6. Germline lookup yields CDR1 SGHRS and CDR2 YFSETQ. The CDR3 runs 16 residues. DNA for the CDR3: TGCGCCAGCAGCAGGACAGGGCTGTTGAACACCGGGGAGCTGTTTTTT. Translating gives CASSRTGLLNTGELFF.

The chain joins TRBV7-9 to TRBJ2-3, with 7 bases lining up with TRBD2. This CDR3 has 14 residues. J lost 4 bases, V lost 3 bases, and 4 bases had no gene match. Germline CDR1 is SEHNR and CDR2 is FQNEAQ (reference sequence). The CDR3 nucleotides read TGTGCCAGCAGCTTGACTAGCCCCGCAGATACGCAGTATTTT. Its protein is CASSLTSPADTQYF.

CDR3 residues: CASSKDRGDQPQHF. In DNA, the CDR3 is TGTGCCAGCAGTAAGGACAGGGGTGACCAGCCCCAGCATTTT. The chain employs TRBV28 and TRBJ1-5, with 9 bases fitting TRBD1. The trim removed 5 bases at V and 7 bases at J, leaving 6 bases unmatched. There are 14 residues in the CDR3. CDR1 and CDR2 (germline): MDHEN, SYDVKM. The full variable domain, its missing parts supplied by reference TRBV28 and TRBJ1-5, is DVKVTQSSRYLVKRTGEKVFLECVQDMDHENMFWYRQDPGLGLRLIYFSYDVKMKEKGDIPEGYSVSREKKERFSLILESASTNQTSMYLCASSKDRGDQPQHFGDGTRLSIL.